These 19 T cell receptor beta chains came from one sample sequenced in a study of response to subunit inactivated influenza vaccine. TCRdb re-analysed the RT-PCR reads in MiXCR, keeping a single row per CDR3 protein. In the table there are 150,000 or so distinct CDR3 sequences, roughly 10% of which are singletons. This specimen consisted of CD8+ T cells sorted from PBMCs, obtained less than 25 months after vaccination. These receptors were taken from a man aged 50-75 years who received an inactivated influenza vaccine.

This clonotype has ten or more counts. The chain is built from TRBV20-1 and TRBJ2-7; the match to TRBD2 covers 8 bases. Germline V CDR1 and CDR2: DFQATT, SNEGSKA (reference sequence). The CDR3 loop spans 13 amino acids. Germline trimming cut 6 bases from V and 1 base from J; bases unmatched to any gene: 5. The CDR3: CSAAGTRSYEQYF. As DNA, the CDR3 is TGCAGTGCAGCCGGGACTAGGTCCTACGAGCAGTACTTC.

This clonotype was picked up a small number of times. This chain joins TRBV19 and TRBJ2-3; no clear D. This CDR3 is 13 amino acids long. Trimming removed 5 bases at V and 3 bases at J, with 9 bases between. Germline V gene lookup returns CDR1 LNHDA and CDR2 SQIVND (reference sequence). The CDR3 protein is CASSPRRTDTQYF. CDR3 bases: TGTGCCAGTAGTCCTCGGAGAACAGATACGCAGTATTTT.

J is TRBJ2-7 and V is TRBV29-1; no clear D gene. Germline lookup yields CDR1 SQVTM and CDR2 ANQGSEA. CDR3 size: 13 residues. V lost 4 bases and J lost 7, with 17 bases in between. This CDR3 is CSVAIRAVGEQYF. The DNA of the CDR3 is TGCAGCGTTGCCATAAGGGCCGTCGGGGAGCAGTACTTC.

The chain joins TRBV10-3 to TRBJ1-4, with D uncertain. Germline V gene sequence: CDR1 ENHRY, CDR2 SYGVKD. Trimming left V 10 bases short and J 0 bases short, with 9 bases between. This CDR3 spans 13 amino acids. The CDR3 here is CATLDATNEKLFF. CDR3 DNA: TGTGCCACCCTAGATGCAACTAATGAAAAACTGTTTTTT.

On this clonotype itself: Its ends do not fully match the called genes, so a read error is possible. The chain recombines TRBV4-1 with TRBJ2-1; no clear D gene. CDR3 length: 13 amino acids. Germline loops: CDR1 MGHRA, CDR2 YSYEKL. Written as DNA, the CDR3 is TGCGCCAGCAGACAAGTGGGCGCCGATGAGCAGTTCTTC. Translation: CASRQVGADEQFF.

V usage is TRBV6-6 and J usage is TRBJ1-5, with a weak D call TRBD1 (5 bases). Germline V gene data show CDR1 as MNHNY and CDR2 as SVGAGI (reference sequence). Trimming stripped 5 bases from V and 8 bases from J, with 13 bases between. The CDR3 sequence is 13 residues long. This CDR3 is CASSPGGGEPQHF. The CDR3, as DNA: TGTGCCAGCAGTCCCGGCGGGGGGGAGCCCCAGCATTTT.

Many counts were recorded for this clonotype. The chain is built from TRBV29-1 and TRBJ2-7, with TRBD2 as a possible D gene (6 bases). There are 13 residues in the CDR3. V was clipped by 4 bases and J by 0 bases, with 10 bases between them. The germline V gene encodes CDR1 SQVTM and CDR2 ANQGSEA. DNA for the CDR3: TGCAGCGTTGGAGGGAGGAGCTCCTACGAGCAGTACTTC. Translated, it gives CSVGGRSSYEQYF.

This clonotype was counted ten times or more. The chain recombines TRBV24-1 with TRBJ1-5, with D hard to call. Looked up from germline, CDR1 is KGHDR and CDR2 is SFDVKD. The CDR3 spans 12 residues. V gave up 4 bases and J gave up 4 bases, with 4 bases separating them. CDR3 DNA sequence: TGTGCCACCAGTGACCTTAATCAGCCCCAGCATTTT. Translation: CATSDLNQPQHF.

There are many counts of this clonotype. This chain uses TRBV20-1 with TRBJ1-5; D is unresolved. The length of the CDR3 is 14 residues. The germline gives CDR1 DFQATT, CDR2 SNEGSKA (reference sequence). V was pared by 0 bases and J by 0 bases, with 6 bases between. This CDR3 is CSARDQYSNQPQHF. CDR3 in DNA: TGCAGTGCTAGAGATCAGTATAGCAATCAGCCCCAGCATTTT.

J is TRBJ2-3 and V is TRBV2, with D perhaps matching TRBD2 (5 bases). The CDR3 is 16 residues long. V gave up 3 bases and J gave up 2 bases, with 15 bases separating them. Germline CDR1 reads SNHLY; CDR2 reads FYNNEI. This CDR3 is CASSDAWRGLTDTQYF. In DNA, the CDR3 is TGTGCCAGCAGTGACGCCTGGAGAGGGCTCACAGATACGCAGTATTTT.

This clonotype was observed many times. The junction and the germline gene differ at one end; a read error may be behind it. This chain uses TRBV6-6 with TRBJ1-2, with a tentative D call TRBD1 (5 bases). Germline V CDR1 and CDR2: MNHNY, SVGAGI (reference sequence). This CDR3 is built from 11 residues. This chain's CDR3 is CASSYSEGRTF. The CDR3 coding sequence is TGTGCCAGCAGTTACTCAGAGGGGAGGACTTTC.

This clonotype was detected a few times. The chain carries TRBV4-2 and TRBJ1-1; 7 nucleotides agree with TRBD1. The V gene's germline CDR1 is LGHNA and CDR2 YNFKEQ. V shed 3 bases, J shed 3 bases, and the junction held 7 bases outside the gene matches. This CDR3 comprises 15 residues. The CDR3 DNA is TGTGCCAGCAGCCACACCACTGACAGGGACACTGAAGCTTTCTTT. Its translation: CASSHTTDRDTEAFF.

This clonotype was seen at least ten times. This chain uses TRBV29-1 with TRBJ2-1; D gene unclear. The CDR3 runs 14 residues. The V end was cut by 2 bases, the J end by 0 bases, with 8 bases between. Germline CDR1 is SQVTM and CDR2 is ANQGSEA. CDR3 region: CSVETGSSYNEQFF. The CDR3 DNA reads as TGCAGCGTTGAAACCGGTAGCTCCTACAATGAGCAGTTCTTC.

This clonotype occurred many times. The CDR3 region has the DNA TGCGCCAGCAGCCTGGATCAGACAGATACGCAGTATTTT. This sequence encodes CASSLDQTDTQYF. This chain joins TRBV5-1 and TRBJ2-3; D is uncertain. The germline CDR1 and CDR2 sequences are SGHRS and YFSETQ. V was clipped by 4 bases and J by 3 bases, with 9 bases between them. The CDR3 loop spans 13 amino acids.

The chain is built from TRBV11-2 and TRBJ2-2, with TRBD1 identical over 9 bases. The V segment lost 11 bases and the J segment 6 bases; nucleotides outside the gene matches: 7. In germline, CDR1 is SGHAT, CDR2 FQNNGV. CDR3 size: 13 residues. DNA of the CDR3: TGTGCCTCACGACAGGGGGGCCCCGGGGAGCTGTTTTTT. This encodes CASRQGGPGELFF.

The genes are TRBV28 and TRBJ1-1; D is undetermined. Trimming took 7 bases from V and 0 from J, leaving 6 bases between them. This CDR3 spans 12 amino acids. Germline CDR1 reads MDHEN; CDR2 reads SYDVKM. The CDR3 sequence is CASTALNTEAFF. The DNA for the CDR3 is TGTGCCAGCACGGCGTTGAACACTGAAGCTTTCTTT.

This clonotype was detected a few times. The chain uses TRBV20-1 and TRBJ2-7, with D possibly TRBD1 on 6 matching bases. The length of the CDR3 is 14 residues. Germline lookup yields CDR1 DFQATT and CDR2 SNEGSKA (reference sequence). Trimming cost V 6 bases and J 5 bases, with 20 bases left between them. For the CDR3, the DNA is TGCAGTGCGTTGGGGTACAGCACAGGGCACGAGCAGTACTTC. It specifies CSALGYSTGHEQYF.

In this sample, this clonotype turned up many times. The chain carries TRBV14 and TRBJ2-1; tentatively, D is TRBD2 (5 bases). V was cut by 6 bases and J by 6 bases, with 9 bases left in between. Germline V gene sequence: CDR1 SGHDN, CDR2 FVKESK. This CDR3 has 12 residues. The CDR3 sequence is CASREDGNEQFF. The DNA for the CDR3 is TGTGCCAGCAGGGAGGACGGCAATGAGCAGTTCTTC. The whole variable domain, remainder taken from reference TRBV14 and TRBJ2-1, is EAGVTQFPSHSVIEKGQTVTLRCDPISGHDNLYWYRRVMGKEIKFLLHFVKESKQDESGMPNNRFLAERTGGTYSTLKVQPAELEDSGVYFCASREDGNEQFFGPGTRLTVL.

The J gene is TRBJ2-7, the V gene TRBV20-1; TRBD1 is a possible D gene (6 bases). The CDR3 spans 12 residues. V lost 2 bases and J lost 2, with 7 bases in between. Germline V CDR1 and CDR2: DFQATT, SNEGSKA (reference sequence). The CDR3 loop reads CSARQGPYEQYF. The CDR3 DNA reads as TGCAGTGCTAGACAGGGGCCCTACGAGCAGTACTTC.